The clone carrying this T cell receptor (beta chain) was counted a few times. Its antigen is unidentified. This record belongs to a study of T-cell reconstitution after alpha-beta-depleted transplantation in children. Study observations and caveats: About two months after transplant, alpha-beta T cells reportedly came from several hundred expanded graft clones. There were some patients whose high TCRbeta diversity at day 60 came from surviving recipient T cells and thymic progenitors. T-cell counts and diversity at one year following transplant were attributed mainly to newly produced T cells.

Preparation of the TCRbeta library was carried out with unique molecular identifiers. In TCRdb, the PCR reads were re-called with MiXCR into one record per CDR3 protein. The table shows some 300,000 distinct CDR3 sequences, with around a tenth occurring only once. The material was PBMCs, obtained before TCRalphabeta/CD19-depleted stem cell transplant. The receptor was derived from a boy less than two years old with acute myeloid leukemia, due to receive a stem cell transplant.

CDR3 sequence: CASSPGHSGNTIYF. For the CDR3, the DNA is TGTGCCAGCAGCCCGGGACACTCTGGAAACACCATATATTTT. The chain uses TRBV3-1 and TRBJ1-3; D is perhaps TRBD1 (6 bases). V lost 4 bases and J 0 bases, leaving 7 bases between the germline ends. CDR1 is LGHDT and CDR2 is YNNKEL in the germline V gene (reference sequence). The CDR3 runs to 14 residues.